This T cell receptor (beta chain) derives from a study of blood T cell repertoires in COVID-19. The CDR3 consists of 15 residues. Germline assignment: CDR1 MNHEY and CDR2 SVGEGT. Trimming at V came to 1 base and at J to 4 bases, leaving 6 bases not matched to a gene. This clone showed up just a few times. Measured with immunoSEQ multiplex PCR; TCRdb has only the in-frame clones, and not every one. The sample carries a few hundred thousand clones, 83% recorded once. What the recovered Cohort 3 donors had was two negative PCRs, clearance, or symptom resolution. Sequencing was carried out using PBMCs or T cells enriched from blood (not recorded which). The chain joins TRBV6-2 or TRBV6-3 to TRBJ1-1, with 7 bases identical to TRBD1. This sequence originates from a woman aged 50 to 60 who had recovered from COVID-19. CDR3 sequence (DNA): TGTGCCAGCAGTTACTACTCAACAGGGGCCACTGAAGCTTTCTTT. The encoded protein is CASSYYSTGATEAFF.